This entry features one T cell receptor (beta chain) sequence. The data were taken from a study of blood T cell repertoires in COVID-19. Looked up from germline, CDR1 is LGHNA and CDR2 is YNFKEQ. The CDR3 is 16 amino acids. V lost 0 bases to trimming and J lost 0 bases, with 8 bases between them. This table comes from immunoSEQ multiplex PCR, and its TCRdb copy is limited to in-frame clones, with some not included. The table lists about 200,000 clones, approximately 90% of them singletons. This clonotype was sampled from a man aged 60 to 75 with COVID-19, enrolled during active disease. Source material: peripheral blood. V usage is TRBV4-2 and J usage is TRBJ2-2; TRBD2 is a possible D gene (5 bases). The CDR3 sequence: CASSQDGETNTGELFF. Here the CDR3 DNA reads TGTGCCAGCAGCCAAGACGGGGAGACGAACACCGGGGAGCTGTTTTTT.